Below, 27 T cell receptor beta chains from the same sample are listed, as sequenced in a study of blood T cells in healthy people across ages. PCR was performed a second time for about 7 to 12 cycles using a sample-barcoded 5' primer and a J-beta primer mix. TCRdb independently ran MiXCR on the 5' RACE reads; one entry per CDR3 protein. Of about 800,000 distinct CDR3 sequences in the sample, nearly 60% are singletons; the top ten hold roughly 20%. Sample: blood. Receptors were obtained from a man aged 25-45 years in good health.

V usage is TRBV19 and J usage is TRBJ1-1; D gene uncertain. The CDR3 runs 10 residues. V gave up 4 bases and J gave up 11 bases, with 8 bases separating them. The germline V gene has CDR1 LNHDA and CDR2 SQIVND (reference sequence). Written as DNA, the CDR3 is TGTGCCAGTAGTAGGACTTTCGCTTTCTTT. This encodes CASSRTFAFF. Full variable domain (remainder filled in from reference TRBV19 and TRBJ1-1): DGGITQSPKYLFRKEGQNVTLSCEQNLNHDAMYWYRQDPGQGLRLIYYSQIVNDFQKGDIAEGYSVSREKKESFPLTVTSAQKNPTAFYLCASSRTFAFFGQGTRLTVV.

Remarks on this clonotype: Since a much larger clone is just one base distant, this may be a read error. The chain carries TRBV15 and TRBJ2-7; D not certain. Germline V lookup: CDR1 LNHNV, CDR2 YYDKDF (reference sequence). The CDR3 spans 16 residues. Trimming took off 1 base at V and 3 bases at J, with 16 bases between the two ends. The CDR3 coding sequence is TGTGCCACCAGCAGAGCCGGCGCTCCACGGAACTACGAGCAGTACTTC. As protein: CATSRAGAPRNYEQYF.

In its sample, this clonotype was seen once. V gene TRBV20-1 combines with J gene TRBJ1-5; D possibly corresponds to TRBD1 (5 bases). CDR1 is DFQATT, CDR2 SNEGSKA, per germline (reference sequence). CDR3 size: 15 residues. V lost 5 bases and J 3 bases, leaving 17 bases between the germline ends. CDR3 sequence: CSAPTGGGINQPQHF. CDR3 nucleotide sequence: TGCAGTGCTCCCACCGGGGGGGGAATCAATCAGCCCCAGCATTTT.

This clonotype came up once. The chain is built from TRBV20-1 and TRBJ1-5; D is undetermined. Germline V CDR1 and CDR2: DFQATT, SNEGSKA (reference sequence). CDR3 length: 17 residues. Trimming left V 7 bases short and J 0 bases short, with 22 bases between. This CDR3 reads CSGSRRPVGDSNQPQHF. The CDR3 DNA follows: TGCAGTGGTTCGCGGCGACCAGTAGGAGATAGCAATCAGCCCCAGCATTTT.

This chain links TRBV11-2 with TRBJ2-7; 7 bases line up with TRBD2. This CDR3 comprises 16 residues. Germline CDR1 SGHAT, CDR2 FQNNGV. With 1 base clipped from V and 7 bases from J, the junction kept 13 bases outside the gene matches. The CDR3 DNA follows: TGTGCCAGCAGCTTAGGAGCCAGAGCCATAGCGGGTGAGCAGTACTTC. Amino acid sequence: CASSLGARAIAGEQYF.

The rearrangement links TRBV13 to TRBJ2-5; 10 bases match TRBD1. This CDR3 comprises 11 residues. Germline CDR1 and CDR2: PRHDT and FYEKMQ (reference sequence). V lost 6 bases and J lost 13; bases outside the gene matches: 5. The CDR3 spells CASRGQGLTYF. In DNA, the CDR3 is TGTGCCAGCAGGGGACAGGGGTTGACGTACTTC. The whole variable domain, remainder taken from reference TRBV13 and TRBJ2-5, is AAGVIQSPRHLIKEKRETATLKCYPIPRHDTVYWYQQGPGQDPQFLISFYEKMQSDKGSIPDRFSAQQFSDYHSELNMSSLELGDSALYFCASRGQGLTYFGPGTRLLVL.

The rearrangement joins TRBV7-2 to TRBJ1-2; D remains unclear. The CDR3 contains 15 residues. The V gene lost 5 bases and the J gene lost 7 bases, with 20 bases spanning the gap. Looked up from germline, CDR1 is SGHTA and CDR2 is FQGNSA. The CDR3 sequence: CASSPIWPGDAGYTF. CDR3 DNA sequence: TGTGCCAGCAGCCCGATCTGGCCCGGGGATGCTGGCTACACCTTC.

This chain uses TRBV6-1 with TRBJ1-2; the D is unclear. The V end was cut by 6 bases, the J end by 1 base, with 12 bases between. CDR3 length: 14 amino acids. Per germline, CDR1 MNHNS and CDR2 SASEGT. The CDR3 nucleotides read TGTGCCAGCAGCCGGCGGGGTTTTAACTATGGCTACACCTTC. It translates to CASSRRGFNYGYTF.

The chain couples TRBV3-1 to TRBJ1-6; 8 bases fit TRBD1. Trimming removed 5 bases from V and 9 bases from J; junction bases left unmatched: 6. Germline V gives CDR1 LGHDT, CDR2 YNNKEL (reference sequence). This CDR3 is built from 14 residues. CDR3 nucleotides: TGTGCCAGCAGCTACGAGGACAGGGCTTCACCCCTCCACTTT. Its protein product is CASSYEDRASPLHF.

This clonotype was recorded once. The rearrangement joins TRBV27 to TRBJ1-2; D might be TRBD1 (5 bases). The CDR3 sequence is 15 residues long. The V end was cut by 4 bases, the J end by 3 bases, with 15 bases between. Per germline, CDR1 MNHEY and CDR2 SMNVEV (reference sequence). The CDR3, as DNA: TGTGCCAGCAGTTCCCGACACAGAGGGGACTATGGCTACACCTTC. Translating it yields CASSSRHRGDYGYTF.

The V call is TRBV7-8, the J call TRBJ2-3; 9 bases are a match to TRBD1. The CDR3 has 17 residues. Germline CDR1 SGHVS, CDR2 FQNEAQ. Trimming took 4 bases from V and 4 from J; bases not matched to a gene: 12. Here the CDR3 reads CASSSISGTGYPDTQYF. In nucleotides, the CDR3 is TGTGCCAGCAGCTCCATATCCGGGACAGGGTACCCAGATACGCAGTATTTT.

This chain links TRBV3-1 with TRBJ2-7; TRBD2 might be the D (7 bases). V dropped 1 base and J dropped 2 bases, with 21 bases sitting between them. Per germline, CDR1 LGHDT and CDR2 YNNKEL (reference sequence). This CDR3 has 18 amino acids. CDR3 protein: CASSQVYGAGAGTYEQYF. In nucleotides, the CDR3 is TGTGCCAGCAGCCAAGTTTACGGCGCGGGGGCCGGTACCTACGAGCAGTACTTC.

V usage is TRBV2 and J usage is TRBJ2-5; no clear D gene. Germline-derived CDR1 and CDR2 are SNHLY and FYNNEI. The CDR3 has 14 residues. Trimming removed 0 bases at V and 5 bases at J, with 10 bases between. For the CDR3, the DNA is TGTGCCAGCAGTGAAGCTCGTCCTTGGGAGACCCAGTACTTC. Its protein is CASSEARPWETQYF.

This clonotype has more than one count but fewer than ten. CDR3 in DNA: TGCAGTGCTAGAGAATTAGCGGGAGGAGCCTACGAGCAGTACTTC. Translated, it gives CSARELAGGAYEQYF. This chain uses TRBV20-1 with TRBJ2-4, with TRBD2 matching over 10 bases. The closer fit of TRBJ2-7 to the DNA end suggests the J call may be wrong. Germline V CDR1 and CDR2: DFQATT, SNEGSKA (reference sequence). CDR3 length equals 15 residues.

This clonotype was seen only once. This rearrangement joins TRBV4-2 to TRBJ2-4; TRBD2 might be the D (6 bases). The V and J ends lost 0 bases and 9 bases respectively, with 12 bases between them. The CDR3 covers 14 residues. Germline CDR1 and CDR2: LGHNA and YNFKEQ. The CDR3 sequence: CASSQEVSGGIQYF. For the CDR3, the DNA is TGTGCCAGCAGCCAAGAAGTTAGCGGAGGCATTCAGTACTTC.

V is TRBV12-5 and J is TRBJ2-5; D is unresolved. The CDR3 extends over 13 amino acids. V lost 1 base and J 11 bases, leaving 14 bases between the germline ends. The germline CDR1 and CDR2 sequences are LGHNT and FRNRAP. CDR3 loop: CASGLDESHEQYF. DNA of the CDR3: TGTGCTAGTGGTTTGGACGAAAGCCATGAGCAGTACTTC.

The rearrangement joins TRBV3-1 to TRBJ2-7; TRBD2 agrees at 9 bases. In germline, CDR1 is LGHDT, CDR2 YNNKEL (reference sequence). CDR3 length: 15 residues. V lost 3 bases to trimming and J lost 4 bases; unmatched junction nucleotides: 7. DNA for the CDR3: TGTGCCAGCAGCCAGCAACTAGCGGGCCTGTACGAGCAGTACTTC. It yields the protein CASSQQLAGLYEQYF.

This clonotype has a single count. This chain links TRBV20-1 with TRBJ2-4; no firm D call. The J call may be in error: the DNA end matches TRBJ2-7 better. From germline, CDR1 is DFQATT and CDR2 SNEGSKA (reference sequence). The CDR3 runs 15 residues. In nucleotides, the CDR3 is TGCAGTGCTAGAGATCCGCTGGGTGCCACTTACGAGCAGTACTTC. Protein: CSARDPLGATYEQYF.

The chain combines TRBV29-1 with TRBJ2-4; the D gene is possibly TRBD1 (5 bases). V gave up 4 bases and J gave up 0 bases, with 10 bases separating them. CDR1 SQVTM and CDR2 ANQGSEA come from the germline V gene. This CDR3 comprises 14 residues. The CDR3 DNA sequence: TGCAGCGTTGGGGGCACCGAAGCCAAAAACATTCAGTACTTC. It encodes CSVGGTEAKNIQYF.

The V and J genes are TRBV5-1 and TRBJ2-3; 7 nucleotides match TRBD2. CDR1 SGHRS and CDR2 YFSETQ come from the germline V gene. V was clipped by 4 bases and J by 4 bases; unmatched bases: 9. This CDR3 has 15 residues. This chain's CDR3 is CASSGMTSSSDTQYF. DNA for the CDR3: TGCGCCAGCAGCGGAATGACTAGCTCATCAGATACGCAGTATTTT. Full variable domain (outside the CDR3, taken from reference TRBV5-1 and TRBJ2-3): KAGVTQTPRYLIKTRGQQVTLSCSPISGHRSVSWYQQTPGQGLQFLFEYFSETQRNKGNFPGRFSGRQFSNSRSEMNVSTLELGDSALYLCASSGMTSSSDTQYFGPGTRLTVL.

J is TRBJ2-7 and V is TRBV20-1, with D maybe TRBD2 (6 bases). CDR1 and CDR2 from the germline V gene are DFQATT and SNEGSKA (reference sequence). The V gene lost 0 bases and the J gene lost 4 bases, with 7 bases spanning the gap. The CDR3 spans 12 residues. DNA for the CDR3: TGCAGTGCTAGAGATGGAGGGTACGAGCAGTACTTC. Its protein is CSARDGGYEQYF.

The rearrangement uses TRBV20-1 and TRBJ2-1; 9 positions match TRBD2. Germline CDR1 reads DFQATT; CDR2 reads SNEGSKA (reference sequence). J lost 6 bases, V lost 6 bases, and 6 bases had no gene match. This CDR3 spans 13 amino acids. CDR3 residues: CSAPISGSNEQFF. In nucleotides, the CDR3 is TGCAGTGCCCCCATTAGCGGGAGCAATGAGCAGTTCTTC.

The rearrangement links TRBV7-9 to TRBJ2-2; weak D call: TRBD2 (6 bases). The CDR3 loop spans 15 amino acids. The V end was cut by 11 bases, the J end by 0 bases, with 16 bases between. Germline-derived CDR1 and CDR2 are SEHNR and FQNEAQ (reference sequence). Here the CDR3 reads CAGGLSFANTGELFF. Here the CDR3 DNA reads TGTGCCGGGGGACTTTCGTTCGCGAACACCGGGGAGCTGTTTTTT.

For this clonotype: A junction end diverges from the germline sequence, so it may reflect a read error. The rearrangement uses TRBV10-2 and TRBJ2-5; tentatively, D is TRBD1 or TRBD2 (5 bases each). This CDR3 contains 13 residues. Germline values: CDR1 WSHSY, CDR2 SAAADI. CDR3 amino acids: CASRVLGVGTRYF. DNA for the CDR3: TGCGCCAGCAGGGTACTAGGAGTCGGGACCCGGTACTTC.

This clonotype was seen only a few times. This chain joins TRBV27 and TRBJ2-1; 9 bases fit TRBD1. CDR3 length: 16 amino acids. The germline V gene encodes CDR1 MNHEY and CDR2 SMNVEV (reference sequence). V was clipped by 6 bases and J by 7 bases; unmatched bases: 13. CDR3 coding DNA: TGTGCCAGCAGGACCCCAACCCGGGACAGGGTTAATGAGCAGTTCTTC. As protein: CASRTPTRDRVNEQFF.

The sample holds a few counts of this clonotype. CDR3 nucleotides: TGCAGCGTTCCAAATGCCCAGAGCTCCTACAATGAGCAGTACTTC. Its protein product is CSVPNAQSSYNEQYF. The rearrangement joins TRBV29-1 to TRBJ2-1; D remains unclear. The DNA matches TRBJ2-7 better at its end, which makes the J call doubtful. CDR1 is SQVTM and CDR2 is ANQGSEA in the germline V gene. There are 15 residues in the CDR3.

The chain is built from TRBV10-3 and TRBJ1-2; the D is unclear. The germline V and J ends were trimmed by 7 bases and 4 bases, with 10 bases remaining between them. Germline V gives CDR1 ENHRY, CDR2 SYGVKD. There are 12 residues in the CDR3. The chain's CDR3 is CAINGVGYGYTF. CDR3 sequence (DNA): TGTGCCATCAACGGGGTCGGCTATGGCTACACCTTC.